This T cell receptor beta chain was identified during a study of blood T cell repertoires in COVID-19. Study information: Nucleic acid was either cDNA or gDNA, and it came from T cells, B-cell-depleted T cells, or PBMCs.

The data were produced by immunoSEQ multiplex PCR, yet TCRdb's version contains in-frame clones alone and is incomplete. The sample holds 240,000 or so clones; 88% are singletons and the top ten take about 0.8%. Trimming took off 3 bases at V and 0 bases at J, with 7 bases between the two ends. Germline CDR1 reads SEHNR; CDR2 reads FQNEAQ (reference sequence). The CDR3 is 14 amino acids. The sequenced material came from peripheral blood. This clonotype was obtained from a woman aged 30 to 39 with acute or convalescent COVID-19. The J gene is TRBJ2-3, the V gene TRBV7-9; no clear D gene. CDR3 in DNA: TGTGCCAGCAGCTTCTGGGCGAGCACAGATACGCAGTATTTT. Translated: CASSFWASTDTQYF.